Listed here are 27 T cell receptor beta chains from one sample, sequenced in a study of monozygotic twins with inflammatory bowel disease. TCRdb processed the 5' RACE reads again and assigns one entry to each CDR3 protein, with no DNA. This sample contains about 450,000 distinct CDR3 sequences. The sequencing sample was made of blood. All receptors come from a human donor with ulcerative colitis or Crohn's disease, or a healthy co-twin of an affected twin (not recorded which).

The chain uses TRBV7-9 and TRBJ2-2. Per germline, CDR1 SEHNR and CDR2 FQNEAQ (reference sequence). The CDR3 spans 14 residues. CDR3 in amino acids: CASSLLGGPGELFF.

The chain combines TRBV7-9 with TRBJ2-7. Germline V CDR1 and CDR2: SEHNR, FQNEAQ (reference sequence). The CDR3 runs to 15 residues. CDR3: CASSLPGGNSYEQYF.

V gene TRBV5-1 combines with J gene TRBJ2-2. Looked up from germline, CDR1 is SGHRS and CDR2 is YFSETQ. The CDR3 contains 13 residues. CDR3 sequence: CASSLGDTGELFF.

The V call is TRBV5-1, the J call TRBJ1-4. Germline values: CDR1 SGHRS, CDR2 YFSETQ. This CDR3 has 14 residues. CDR3 amino acids: CASSPVNRPEKLFF.

This chain joins TRBV7-9 and TRBJ1-1; TCRdb's D call of TRBD1 is untestable without DNA. The CDR3 has 16 residues. Germline CDR1 and CDR2: SEHNR and FQNEAQ (reference sequence). This CDR3 is CASSPAAGPKNTEAFF. The full variable domain, with the rest looked up from reference TRBV7-9 and TRBJ1-1, is DTGVSQNPRHKITKRGQNVTFRCDPISEHNRLYWYRQTLGQGPEFLTYFQNEAQLEKSRLLSDRFSAERPKGSFSTLEIQRTEQGDSAMYLCASSPAAGPKNTEAFFGQGTRLTVV.

V is TRBV20-1 and J is TRBJ2-2; TCRdb calls TRBD1, which cannot be checked without DNA. The CDR3 sequence is 14 residues long. Per germline, CDR1 DFQATT and CDR2 SNEGSKA (reference sequence). CDR3 sequence reads: CSAASMTVTGELFF.

V and J are TRBV4-3 and TRBJ2-7; the D gene TCRdb calls, TRBD2, cannot be checked with no DNA. The CDR3 is made up of 13 amino acids. Per the germline V gene, CDR1 is LGHNA and CDR2 is YSLEER. CDR3: CASSYEAGGRQYF.

This chain joins TRBV7-2 and TRBJ2-1; the TRBD2 assignment by TCRdb is unverifiable without DNA. This CDR3 has 17 amino acids. CDR1 and CDR2 (germline): SGHTA, FQGNSA. Here the CDR3 reads CASSLAGTSGGYNEQFF.

The V gene is TRBV6-1, the J gene TRBJ2-5; the D gene TCRdb calls, TRBD1, cannot be checked with no DNA. This CDR3 comprises 13 residues. CDR1 is MNHNS, CDR2 SASEGT, per germline. Here the CDR3 reads CASRETGRETQYF.

The rearrangement joins TRBV30 to TRBJ2-5; TCRdb lists TRBD2, though no DNA is available to test this call. This CDR3 has 15 amino acids. Germline assignment: CDR1 GTSNPN and CDR2 SVGIG (reference sequence). CDR3 sequence reads: CAWSVRVEGGETQYF.

J is TRBJ2-2 and V is TRBV11-1. The CDR3 has 14 residues. The germline V gene has CDR1 SGHAT and CDR2 FQDESV (reference sequence). CDR3 sequence: CASSLWSNTGELFF. Based on the CDR3 plus reference TRBV11-1 and TRBJ2-2, the full variable domain is EAEVAQSPRYKITEKSQAVAFWCDPISGHATLYWYRQILGQGPELLVQFQDESVVDDSQLPKDRFSAERLKGVDSTLKIQPAELGDSAMYLCASSLWSNTGELFFGEGSRLTVL.

The gene calls are TRBV20-1 and TRBJ2-7; the TCRdb D gene call, TRBD2, has no DNA to confirm it. The germline V gene has CDR1 DFQATT and CDR2 SNEGSKA (reference sequence). The CDR3 sequence is 11 residues long. The CDR3 sequence: CSAGGAYEQYF.

This rearrangement joins TRBV29-1 to TRBJ2-3. There are 11 residues in the CDR3. The V gene's germline CDR1 is SQVTM and CDR2 ANQGSEA. The chain's CDR3 is CSVAVADTQYF.

This chain connects TRBV20-1 to TRBJ2-3. This CDR3 spans 12 amino acids. Germline loops: CDR1 DFQATT, CDR2 SNEGSKA (reference sequence). The CDR3: CSARSNGDTQYF.

The chain has TRBV11-2 and TRBJ2-1; TCRdb selects TRBD2, and the lack of DNA leaves this call unchecked. This CDR3 has 15 amino acids. The germline gives CDR1 SGHAT, CDR2 FQNNGV. This CDR3 reads CASSPLAGGQDEQFF.

The chain has TRBV30 and TRBJ1-2; TCRdb indicates TRBD1, and absent DNA this call remains unverified. The CDR3 consists of 12 residues. Germline V gives CDR1 GTSNPN, CDR2 SVGIG (reference sequence). The CDR3 protein is CAWDGAGLGYTF. The entire variable domain, with the rest obtained from reference TRBV30 and TRBJ1-2, is as follows: SQTIHQWPATLVQPVGSPLSLECTVEGTSNPNLYWYRQAAGRGLQLLFYSVGIGQISSEVPQNLSASRPQDRQFILSSKKLLLSDSGFYLCAWDGAGLGYTFGSGTRLTVV.

The genes are TRBV12-3 or TRBV12-4 and TRBJ1-3; checking the TCRdb D call of TRBD1 is not possible without DNA. The CDR3 consists of 16 residues. The CDR3 sequence: CASRQGQANSGSTIYF.

The chain is built from TRBV27 and TRBJ1-1. The CDR3 extends over 11 amino acids. Per the germline V gene, CDR1 is MNHEY and CDR2 is SMNVEV (reference sequence). CDR3 sequence: CASSSFREAFF.

The chain uses TRBV7-8 and TRBJ2-1; the D gene TCRdb calls, TRBD2, cannot be checked with no DNA. This CDR3 region has 16 residues. The germline gives CDR1 SGHVS, CDR2 FQNEAQ. CDR3 in amino acids: CASSLEGLAGYNEQFF.

The gene calls are TRBV3-1 and TRBJ2-2; there is no DNA to check the TCRdb D call of TRBD1. CDR1 and CDR2 (germline): LGHDT, YNNKEL (reference sequence). The CDR3 consists of 16 residues. CDR3 region: CASSQEGGRGAGELFF.

V usage is TRBV4-1 and J usage is TRBJ1-4; no DNA is available, so the TRBD1 call from TCRdb remains unchecked. In germline, CDR1 is MGHRA, CDR2 YSYEKL. The CDR3 runs to 15 residues. The CDR3 protein is CASSQEWTGYEKLFF.

J is TRBJ2-2 and V is TRBV20-1; TCRdb indicates TRBD2, and absent DNA this call remains unverified. The CDR3 runs 13 residues. The germline CDR1 and CDR2 sequences are DFQATT and SNEGSKA (reference sequence). CDR3 protein: CSARTSQSGELFF.

V and J are TRBV6-5 and TRBJ1-2; the D gene TCRdb calls, TRBD1, cannot be checked with no DNA. The CDR3 is made up of 11 amino acids. The V gene's germline CDR1 is MNHEY and CDR2 SVGAGI. CDR3 sequence: CATYGGGGYTF.

This chain connects TRBV11-3 to TRBJ2-2; TCRdb's assignment of TRBD2 cannot be checked, as there is no DNA. The CDR3 sequence is 17 residues long. CDR1 and CDR2 (germline): SGHNT, YENEEA. CDR3 amino acids: CASSSSFSGGNTGELFF.

The gene calls are TRBV4-3 and TRBJ2-1; TCRdb gives TRBD1 as the D gene, but with no DNA this cannot be confirmed. The length of the CDR3 is 14 residues. Looked up from germline, CDR1 is LGHNA and CDR2 is YSLEER. This CDR3 reads CASSQDRGLNEQFF.

V and J are TRBV5-1 and TRBJ1-1; the D gene TCRdb calls, TRBD1, cannot be checked with no DNA. Germline CDR1 is SGHRS and CDR2 is YFSETQ. CDR3 length equals 16 residues. The chain's CDR3 is CASSLAGQYMNTEAFF.

The J gene is TRBJ1-1, the V gene TRBV20-1; TCRdb's D call, TRBD1, is unchecked because there is no DNA. CDR1 is DFQATT, CDR2 SNEGSKA, per germline (reference sequence). CDR3 size: 14 residues. CDR3 region: CRAERWGVKEKAFF.